Listed below are T cell receptor beta chains from one sample, sequenced in a study of T cells in Graves' hyperthyroidism and ophthalmopathy. Each CDR3 protein is one row after TCRdb ran MiXCR on the multiplex PCR reads. This sample has around 700,000 distinct CDR3 sequences, with around 20% found just once. Sequencing was performed on blood. Every receptor here comes from a woman in her forties or fifties with Graves' hyperthyroidism that later progressed to Graves' ophthalmopathy. The CDR3 runs from the conserved cysteine through the conserved F or W. D genes are given only for firm matches. Size values are once, few and many counts, or a class for expanded clones, and some rows have none.

J | D | size | V | DNA | CDR3
TRBJ2-4 | NA | NA | TRBV18 | TGTGCCAGCTCACCCGACAGGGCCAAAAACATTCAGTACTTC | CASSPDRAKNIQYF
TRBJ2-1 | NA | few | TRBV6-1 | TGTGCCAGCAGCGCGGTGGGGGTGACGGACTACAATGAGCAGTTCTTC | CASSAVGVTDYNEQFF
TRBJ1-2 | NA | many | TRBV6-1 | TGTGCCAGCACTCCAGTGGTGACGCCAGGCGGCTACACCTTC | CASTPVVTPGGYTF
TRBJ2-5 | TRBD1 | many | TRBV7-6 | TGTGCCAGCAGCTTAGTAGGGGGCCTAGCTAAAGAGACCCAGTACTTC | CASSLVGGLAKETQYF
TRBJ1-5 | NA | many | TRBV19 | TGTGCCAGTAGTATATTCGGGGGGCTGGGCAATCAGCCCCAGCATTTT | CASSIFGGLGNQPQHF
TRBJ1-2 | NA | few | TRBV10-3 | TGTGCCATCAGTGTGCCAGGGGACGGCTACACCTTC | CAISVPGDGYTF
TRBJ1-1 | TRBD1 | many | TRBV12-3/TRBV12-4 | TGTGCCAGCAGTTGGCAGCAGGGGGTGAGGACTGAAGCTTTCTTT | CASSWQQGVRTEAFF
TRBJ1-4 | TRBD1 | few | TRBV5-6 | TGTGCCAGCAGCCCAACCACCGGGACAGTGGGGGAAAAACTGTTTTTT | CASSPTTGTVGEKLFF
TRBJ1-2 | NA | NA | TRBV27 | TGTGCCAGCAGTCACGTGCGACAGACTAACTATGGCTACACCTTC | CASSHVRQTNYGYTF
TRBJ1-6 | NA | few | TRBV3-1 | TGTGCCAGCAGCCAAGTTAGTGGCTCCTATAATTCACCCCTCCACTTT | CASSQVSGSYNSPLHF
TRBJ1-2 | NA | many | TRBV27 | TGTGCCAGCAGTTTAAATTTTGTCGAGACAGTGCCCTATGGCTACACCTTC | CASSLNFVETVPYGYTF
TRBJ2-3 | NA | many | TRBV7-9 | TGTGCCAGCAGCAGAGTAGGGAGAGATACGCAGTATTTT | CASSRVGRDTQYF
TRBJ2-1 | TRBD2 | many | TRBV20-1 | TGCAGTGCTTTTAGCGGGGGGGCCGGTGAGCAGTTCTTC | CSAFSGGAGEQFF
TRBJ2-2 | TRBD2 | NA | TRBV7-2 | TGTGCCAGCAGCGGAGCGGGGGGGCTGGGCACCGGGGAGCTGTTTTTT | CASSGAGGLGTGELFF
TRBJ2-3 | NA | NA | TRBV27 | TGTGCCAGCAGTGACGGTAATAGCGGAGATACGCAGTATTTT | CASSDGNSGDTQYF
TRBJ1-1 | NA | NA | TRBV4-1 | TGCGCCAGCAGCGGGCTGCCATTGAACACTGAAGCTTTCTTT | CASSGLPLNTEAFF
TRBJ1-1 | NA | many | TRBV7-9 | TGTGCCAGCAGCCCCCGACAGGATATGAACACTGAAGCTTTCTTT | CASSPRQDMNTEAFF